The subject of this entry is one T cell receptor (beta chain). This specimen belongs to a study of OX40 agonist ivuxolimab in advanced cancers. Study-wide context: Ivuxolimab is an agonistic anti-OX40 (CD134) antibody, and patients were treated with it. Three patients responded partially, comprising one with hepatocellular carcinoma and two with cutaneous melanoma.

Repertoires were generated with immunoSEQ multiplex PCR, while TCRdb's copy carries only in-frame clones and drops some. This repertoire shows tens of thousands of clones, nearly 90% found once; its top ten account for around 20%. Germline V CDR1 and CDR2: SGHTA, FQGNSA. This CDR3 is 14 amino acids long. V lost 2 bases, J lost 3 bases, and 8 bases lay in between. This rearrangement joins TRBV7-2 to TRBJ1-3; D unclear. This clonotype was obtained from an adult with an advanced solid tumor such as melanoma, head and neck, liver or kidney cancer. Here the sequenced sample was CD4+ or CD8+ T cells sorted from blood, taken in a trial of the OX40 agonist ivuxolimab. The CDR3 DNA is TGTGCCAGCAGCTTACAGGAATTTGGAAACACCATATATTTT. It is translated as CASSLQEFGNTIYF.